This is a list of T cell receptor beta chains from one sample in a study of cytomegalovirus exposure and HLA in healthy donors. Here immunoSEQ multiplex PCR was the method, and the copy in TCRdb shows in-frame clones only, minus some. In the table there are 200,000 to 300,000 clones, around 80% of which are singletons. The sample consisted of PBMCs. The source is a woman aged 40 to 50 in good health and CMV-seropositive. Both conserved end residues are trimmed from each CDR3. D genes are given only for firm matches. Only some rows state a clone size, as once, few, many or a class for expanded clones.

j_call d_call clone_size cdr3_length v_call cdr3_aa
TRBJ1-6 - - 12 TRBV6-1 ASSGMRESSPLH
TRBJ1-2 - - 11 TRBV11-2 ASSHTAYYGYT
TRBJ1-2 - - 11 TRBV27 ASSLQGGYGYT
TRBJ2-4 TRBD1 - 14 TRBV7-9 ASSLSWTGEIHIQY
TRBJ2-7 TRBD2 - 14 TRBV5-1 ASSQVGLAGGDEQY
TRBJ2-3 - - 12 TRBV6-5 ASTPDWGTDTQY
TRBJ1-5 - - 12 TRBV6-5 ASSSGVGDQPQH
TRBJ2-3 TRBD2 - 13 TRBV15 ATSRDLAGSDTQY
TRBJ1-2 - - 11 TRBV29-1 SVDSGDGQSYT
TRBJ1-1 - - 13 TRBV9 ASSVVSQMNTEAF
TRBJ2-5 TRBD2 - 12 TRBV5-1 ASSLELAGETQY
TRBJ2-1 TRBD2 few 13 TRBV7-9 ASSLASGGNNEQF
TRBJ1-2 - - 11 TRBV10-3 AISRRGEDGYT
TRBJ2-3 - - 12 TRBV9 ASSPERGTDTQY